This TCR beta chain is from a study of T cell repertoires in cytomegalovirus infection. This clonotype was picked up many times. No antigen is known for it. TCRdb itself ran the reads through MiXCR, one entry per CDR3 protein. Of 200,000 to 300,000 distinct CDR3 sequences listed, approximately 9.1% are singletons. Germline V gene sequence: CDR1 LNHDA, CDR2 SQIVND (reference sequence). The V gene end was trimmed by 6 bases and the J gene end by 1 base; junction bases not matched to a gene: 8. This CDR3 has 15 residues. Overall study results and limits: Ex vivo responses were dominated by HLA-C-restricted CMV-specific TCR beta clonotypes.

Specimen: PBMCs. The sequence was collected from a human donor in good health (CMV status not recorded). Some clones in this sample may be carry-over from other donors' samples. The chain joins TRBV19 to TRBJ2-5; 7 bases fit TRBD2. CDR3 DNA sequence: TGTGCCAGTAGCGATAATACGGGGGGCCAAGAGACCCAGTACTTC. Translation: CASSDNTGGQETQYF.